The source of this T cell receptor beta chain is a study of blood T cell repertoires in COVID-19. Assay used: immunoSEQ multiplex PCR; TCRdb lists only in-frame clones, some missing. The table shows almost 250,000 clones, with around 89% occurring only once. Germline CDR1 and CDR2: SGHDT and YYEEEE. The CDR3 sequence is 16 residues long. Trimming removed 0 bases from V and 5 bases from J, with 15 bases in between. The origin of this receptor is a woman aged 25-40 years who had recovered from COVID-19. The material sequenced was PBMCs or T cells enriched from blood (not recorded which). V usage is TRBV5-6 and J usage is TRBJ2-1; tentative D call: TRBD2 (6 bases). The CDR3 DNA follows: TGTGCCAGCAGCTTGGGGGTGGACTACCTCAACAATGAGCAGTTCTTC. Its protein is CASSLGVDYLNNEQFF.